This TCR beta chain derives from a study of early T cells in non-severe SARS-CoV-2 infection. Overall study: Bulk RNA taken from unsorted whole blood was sequenced, leaving chains unpaired.

Study-wide findings and caveats: Private and CD4 specificities were missed by VDJdb matching, which favored anti-spike CD8 responses.

With regard to this clonotype: No antigen is known for it.

Each single cDNA molecule received a unique molecular identifier. TCRdb re-called the 5' RACE reads through MiXCR, storing one row per CDR3 protein. The table shows fewer than 80,000 distinct CDR3 sequences, with over 9% occurring only once. Germline V gives CDR1 SGHTA, CDR2 FQGNSA. Trimming shortened V by 0 bases and J by 10 bases, and 13 bases separated the two germline ends. The CDR3 contains 15 residues. The gene calls are TRBV7-2 and TRBJ1-6; no clear D. The sequenced sample was whole blood, obtained at baseline. This clonotype was obtained from an adult who was a healthcare worker with PCR-confirmed SARS-CoV-2 infection or an uninfected control (not recorded which). The CDR3 DNA follows: TGTGCCAGCAGCTTAGCGGCTGCCCGAGGGTCACCCCTCCACTTT. This sequence encodes CASSLAAARGSPLHF.